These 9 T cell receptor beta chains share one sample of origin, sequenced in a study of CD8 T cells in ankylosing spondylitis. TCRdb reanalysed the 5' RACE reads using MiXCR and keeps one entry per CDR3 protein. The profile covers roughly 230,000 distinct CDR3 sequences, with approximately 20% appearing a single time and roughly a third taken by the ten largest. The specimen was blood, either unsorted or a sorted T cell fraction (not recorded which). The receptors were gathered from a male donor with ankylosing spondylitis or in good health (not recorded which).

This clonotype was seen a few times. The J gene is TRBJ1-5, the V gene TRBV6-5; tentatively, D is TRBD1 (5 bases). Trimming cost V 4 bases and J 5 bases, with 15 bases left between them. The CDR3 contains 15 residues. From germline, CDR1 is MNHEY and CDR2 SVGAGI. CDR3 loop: CASSFSGTHHQPQHF. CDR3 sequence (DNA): TGTGCCAGCAGTTTCTCAGGGACTCACCATCAGCCCCAGCATTTT.

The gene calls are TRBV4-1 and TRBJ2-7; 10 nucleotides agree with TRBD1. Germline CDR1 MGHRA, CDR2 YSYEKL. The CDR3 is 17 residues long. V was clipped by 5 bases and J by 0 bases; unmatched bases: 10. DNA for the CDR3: TGCGCCAGCAGCGCACGCTCCGGGACAGGGGCCTCCTACGAGCAGTACTTC. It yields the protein CASSARSGTGASYEQYF.

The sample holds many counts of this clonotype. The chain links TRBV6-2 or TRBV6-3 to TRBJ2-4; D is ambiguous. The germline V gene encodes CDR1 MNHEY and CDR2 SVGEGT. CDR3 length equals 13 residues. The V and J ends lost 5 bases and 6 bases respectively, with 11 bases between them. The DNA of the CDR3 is TGTGCCAGCAGTCAAGACACACCAAACATTCAGTACTTC. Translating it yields CASSQDTPNIQYF.

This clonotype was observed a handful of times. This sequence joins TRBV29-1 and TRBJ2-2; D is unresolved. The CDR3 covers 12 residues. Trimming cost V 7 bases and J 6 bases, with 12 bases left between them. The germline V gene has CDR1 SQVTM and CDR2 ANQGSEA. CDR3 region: CSAFDGSGELFF. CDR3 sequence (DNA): TGCAGCGCCTTTGACGGATCCGGGGAGCTGTTTTTT.

The CDR3 sequence is CASSQSPTSGVYNEQFF. Written as DNA, the CDR3 is TGTGCCAGCAGCCAATCCCCGACTAGCGGAGTTTACAATGAGCAGTTCTTC. The chain has TRBV3-1 and TRBJ2-1, with 9 bases aligning to TRBD2. Germline V CDR1 and CDR2: LGHDT, YNNKEL (reference sequence). V lost 2 bases to trimming and J lost 4 bases; unmatched junction nucleotides: 9. This CDR3 is built from 17 residues.

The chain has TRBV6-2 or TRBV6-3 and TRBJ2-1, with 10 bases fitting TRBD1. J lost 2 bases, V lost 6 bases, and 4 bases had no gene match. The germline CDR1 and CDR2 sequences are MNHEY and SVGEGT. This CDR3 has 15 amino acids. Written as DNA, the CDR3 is TGTGCCAGCAGGGCCGGGACAGGGGCCTACAATGAGCAGTTCTTC. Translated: CASRAGTGAYNEQFF.

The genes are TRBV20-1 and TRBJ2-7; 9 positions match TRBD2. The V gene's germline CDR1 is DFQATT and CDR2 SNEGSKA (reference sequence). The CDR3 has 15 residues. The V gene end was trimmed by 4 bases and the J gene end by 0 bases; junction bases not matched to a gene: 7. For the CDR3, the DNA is TGCAGTGCTACGGTCGTAGCGGGGGACTCCTACGAGCAGTACTTC. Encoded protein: CSATVVAGDSYEQYF.

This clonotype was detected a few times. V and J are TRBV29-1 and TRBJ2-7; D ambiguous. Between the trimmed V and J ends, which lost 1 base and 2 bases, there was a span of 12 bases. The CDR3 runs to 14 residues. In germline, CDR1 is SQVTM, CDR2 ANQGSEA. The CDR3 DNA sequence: TGCAGCGTTGAAGTTGACACGCAGACCTACGAGCAGTACTTC. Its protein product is CSVEVDTQTYEQYF.

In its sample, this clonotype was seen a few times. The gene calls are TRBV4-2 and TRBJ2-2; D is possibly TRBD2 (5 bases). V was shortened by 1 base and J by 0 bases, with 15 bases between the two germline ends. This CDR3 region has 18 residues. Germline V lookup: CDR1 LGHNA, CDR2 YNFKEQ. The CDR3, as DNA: TGTGCCAGCAGCCAAGTGGGGAAAAGCGGAGCGAACACCGGGGAGCTGTTTTTT. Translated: CASSQVGKSGANTGELFF.